Below, 4 T cell receptor beta chains from the same sample are listed, as sequenced in a study of blood T cell repertoires in COVID-19. Profiling relied on immunoSEQ multiplex PCR, and the TCRdb table lists in-frame clones only, not all of them. This sample has approximately 190,000 clones; around nine tenths occur once, and the top ten carry roughly 5.6%. The sequencing input was peripheral blood. These receptors were collected from a man between 35 and 55 years old with active or convalescent COVID-19.

The chain recombines TRBV5-4 with TRBJ2-5, with 10 bases matching TRBD1. CDR1 and CDR2 (germline): SGHNT, YYREEE (reference sequence). With 3 bases clipped from V and 7 bases from J, the junction kept 12 bases outside the gene matches. CDR3 length equals 16 residues. CDR3 loop: CASSWRGTGDLGTQYF. The CDR3 DNA reads as TGTGCCAGCAGCTGGCGCGGGACAGGGGATCTTGGGACCCAGTACTTC. Full variable domain (missing parts from reference TRBV5-4 and TRBJ2-5): ETGVTQSPTHLIKTRGQQVTLRCSSQSGHNTVSWYQQALGQGPQFIFQYYREEENGRGNFPPRFSGLQFPNYSSELNVNALELDDSALYLCASSWRGTGDLGTQYFGPGTRLLVL.

This rearrangement joins TRBV5-4 to TRBJ2-7, with D unresolved. Germline V gene data show CDR1 as SGHNT and CDR2 as YYREEE (reference sequence). The CDR3 extends over 14 amino acids. Trimming shortened V by 0 bases and J by 0 bases, and 7 bases separated the two germline ends. CDR3 residues: CASSLVESSYEQYF. The CDR3 DNA follows: TGTGCCAGCAGCTTGGTAGAGAGCTCCTACGAGCAGTACTTC.

This clone was seen more than once but under ten times. V gene TRBV27 combines with J gene TRBJ1-1; 7 nucleotides match TRBD1. Trimming at V came to 1 base and at J to 4 bases, leaving 9 bases not matched to a gene. This CDR3 comprises 16 residues. The germline CDR1 and CDR2 sequences are MNHEY and SMNVEV (reference sequence). In nucleotides, the CDR3 is TGTGCCAGCAGTTTATATGGGTACAGGGGTACCACTGAAGCTTTCTTT. It yields the protein CASSLYGYRGTTEAFF.

This sequence joins TRBV13 and TRBJ2-5; D unclear. CDR1 PRHDT and CDR2 FYEKMQ come from the germline V gene (reference sequence). This CDR3 spans 13 amino acids. V gave up 1 base and J gave up 5 bases, with 8 bases separating them. As DNA, the CDR3 is TGTGCCAGCAGCTTAGTGCCAGCGGAGACCCAGTACTTC. Residues: CASSLVPAETQYF.